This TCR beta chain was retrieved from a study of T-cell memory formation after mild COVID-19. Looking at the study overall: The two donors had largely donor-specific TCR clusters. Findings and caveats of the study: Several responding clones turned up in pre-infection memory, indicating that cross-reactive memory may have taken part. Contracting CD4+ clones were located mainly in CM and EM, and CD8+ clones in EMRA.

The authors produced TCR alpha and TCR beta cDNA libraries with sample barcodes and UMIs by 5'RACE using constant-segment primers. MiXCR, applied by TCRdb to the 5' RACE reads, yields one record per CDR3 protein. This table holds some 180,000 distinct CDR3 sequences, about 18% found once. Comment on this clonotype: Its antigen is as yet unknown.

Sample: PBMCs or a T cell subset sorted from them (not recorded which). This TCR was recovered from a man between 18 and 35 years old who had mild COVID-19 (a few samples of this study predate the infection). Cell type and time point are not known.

The CDR3 protein is CASSYSTGDSSPLHF. For the CDR3, the DNA is TGTGCCAGCAGTTACTCGACAGGAGACTCCTCACCCCTCCACTTT. This chain joins TRBV6-5 and TRBJ1-6, with D maybe TRBD1 (6 bases). Germline assignment: CDR1 MNHEY and CDR2 SVGAGI. V was cut by 0 bases and J by 10 bases, with 13 bases left in between. The CDR3 consists of 15 residues.